Sequencing of this T cell receptor beta chain was carried out in a study of blood T cells in healthy people across ages. Primers used in a second PCR of about 6 to 12 cycles were a sample-barcoded 5' primer and a J-beta primer mix. Every cDNA was tagged by a template-switch adaptor with 12 random nucleotides. Via MiXCR, TCRdb re-called the 5' RACE reads, giving one row per CDR3 protein. The table lists approximately 810,000 distinct CDR3 sequences, roughly 35% of them singletons. The CDR3 length is 12 residues. V lost 7 bases and J 0 bases, leaving 4 bases between the germline ends. CDR1 MDHEN and CDR2 SYDVKM come from the germline V gene. This clonotype was picked up a small number of times. Its cognate antigen is unknown. General study points: Age brought a roughly linear fall in TCR beta diversity measured per million T cells. Long-lived donors had more naive CD4+ cells and higher diversity than aged donors.

The V call is TRBV28, the J call TRBJ1-5; no reliable D call. Material: blood. The receptor comes from a man between 18 and 29 years old in good health. The DNA of the CDR3 is TGTGCCAGCATGAGTAGCAATCAGCCCCAGCATTTT. Encoded protein: CASMSSNQPQHF.